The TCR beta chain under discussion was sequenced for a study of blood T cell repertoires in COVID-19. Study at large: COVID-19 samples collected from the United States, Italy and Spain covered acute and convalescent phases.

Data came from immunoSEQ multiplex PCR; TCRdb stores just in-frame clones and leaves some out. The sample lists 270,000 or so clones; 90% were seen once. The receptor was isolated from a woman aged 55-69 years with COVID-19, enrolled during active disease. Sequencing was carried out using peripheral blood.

This chain's CDR3 is CASSLGTGQGAGEQYF. The CDR3 DNA reads as TGTGCCAGCAGCTTGGGGACGGGACAGGGGGCGGGTGAGCAGTACTTC. The chain has TRBV5-8 and TRBJ2-7, with 12 nucleotides matching TRBD1. The CDR3 has 16 amino acids. Germline CDR1 is SGHTS and CDR2 is YDEGEE. V lost 0 bases, J lost 7 bases, and 8 bases stayed unmatched.